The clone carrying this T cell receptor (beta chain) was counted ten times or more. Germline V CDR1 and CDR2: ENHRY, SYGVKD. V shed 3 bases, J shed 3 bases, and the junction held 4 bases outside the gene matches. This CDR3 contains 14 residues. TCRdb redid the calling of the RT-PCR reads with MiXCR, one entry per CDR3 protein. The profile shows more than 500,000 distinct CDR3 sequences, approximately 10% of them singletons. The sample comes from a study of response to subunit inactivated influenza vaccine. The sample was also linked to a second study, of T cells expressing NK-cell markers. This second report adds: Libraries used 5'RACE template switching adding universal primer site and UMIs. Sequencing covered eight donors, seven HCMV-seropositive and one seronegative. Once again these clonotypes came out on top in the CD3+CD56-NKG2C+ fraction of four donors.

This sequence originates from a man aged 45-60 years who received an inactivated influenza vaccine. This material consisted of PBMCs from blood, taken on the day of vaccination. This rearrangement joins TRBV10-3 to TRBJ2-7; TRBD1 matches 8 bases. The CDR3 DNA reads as TGTGCCATCAGTGAATTTACAGGGGGCTACGAGCAGTACTTC. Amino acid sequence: CAISEFTGGYEQYF.